The rows below give T cell receptor beta chains drawn from one sample of a study of cytomegalovirus exposure and HLA in healthy donors. Repertoires were generated with immunoSEQ multiplex PCR, while TCRdb's copy carries only in-frame clones and drops some. Of about 160,000 clones in the sample, approximately 78% were seen once. Sequencing was performed on PBMCs. These TCRs come from a male donor in good health and CMV-seropositive. CDR3s include the opening cysteine and the closing phenylalanine or tryptophan. The order of the fields is CDR3 DNA, CDR3 protein, J gene, CDR3 length, V gene, clone size, D gene. D genes are given only for firm matches. Expanded clones get a size class; other rows say once, few or many, or leave the size out.

cdr3_nt: TGTGCCAGCAGTTTCGTCAGTGGCTACACCTTC
cdr3_aa: CASSFVSGYTF
j_call: TRBJ1-2
cdr3_length: 11
v_call: TRBV28
clone_size: -
d_call: -

cdr3_nt: TGTGCCAGCAGAACTAGACAGGCCCCCACTGAAGCTTTCTTT
cdr3_aa: CASRTRQAPTEAFF
j_call: TRBJ1-1
cdr3_length: 14
v_call: TRBV27
clone_size: few
d_call: -

cdr3_nt: TGTGCCAGCAGCTTCTATCTTGATTCTGGGGCCAACGGCCTGACTTTC
cdr3_aa: CASSFYLDSGANGLTF
j_call: TRBJ2-6
cdr3_length: 16
v_call: TRBV7-2
clone_size: once
d_call: -

cdr3_nt: TGTGCCAGCAGTTTTGGGGGGACGGGCTCCTACGAGCAGTACTTC
cdr3_aa: CASSFGGTGSYEQYF
j_call: TRBJ2-7
cdr3_length: 15
v_call: TRBV27
clone_size: -
d_call: -

cdr3_nt: TGTGCCAGCAGTTCGGCGGCCCATAATTCACCCCTCCACTTT
cdr3_aa: CASSSAAHNSPLHF
j_call: TRBJ1-6
cdr3_length: 14
v_call: TRBV27
clone_size: -
d_call: -

cdr3_nt: TGTGCCAGCAGTCGATCCGGGACAGGCTACGAGCAGTACTTC
cdr3_aa: CASSRSGTGYEQYF
j_call: TRBJ2-7
cdr3_length: 14
v_call: TRBV28
clone_size: -
d_call: TRBD1

cdr3_nt: TGTGCCAGCAGCACCCATAGCGGGAGAACCGGGGAGCTGTTTTTT
cdr3_aa: CASSTHSGRTGELFF
j_call: TRBJ2-2
cdr3_length: 15
v_call: TRBV7-6
clone_size: -
d_call: TRBD2

cdr3_nt: TGCGCCAGCAGTGCTACAGGGGAGAGGACCCAGTACTTC
cdr3_aa: CASSATGERTQYF
j_call: TRBJ2-5
cdr3_length: 13
v_call: TRBV10-1
clone_size: -
d_call: TRBD1

cdr3_nt: TGTGCCAGCAGGGCCGGGACTGCAGATAGCTACACCTTC
cdr3_aa: CASRAGTADSYTF
j_call: TRBJ1-2
cdr3_length: 13
v_call: TRBV2
clone_size: -
d_call: -

cdr3_nt: TGCAGCGTTGAAGGGGGGGGGATGGCTGAAGCTTTCTTT
cdr3_aa: CSVEGGGMAEAFF
j_call: TRBJ1-1
cdr3_length: 13
v_call: TRBV29-1
clone_size: -
d_call: -

cdr3_nt: TGCGCCAGCAGCCCCGGGACAGGGGGTGCCAACGGCCTGACTTTC
cdr3_aa: CASSPGTGGANGLTF
j_call: TRBJ2-6
cdr3_length: 15
v_call: TRBV5-1
clone_size: -
d_call: TRBD1

cdr3_nt: TGTGCCAGCAGTCCCCGGGACAGGGGACAGCCCCAGCATTTT
cdr3_aa: CASSPRDRGQPQHF
j_call: TRBJ1-5
cdr3_length: 14
v_call: TRBV6-6
clone_size: few
d_call: TRBD1

cdr3_nt: TGTGCCAGCAGTTACCACAGGTCTGATTCACCCCTCCACTTT
cdr3_aa: CASSYHRSDSPLHF
j_call: TRBJ1-6
cdr3_length: 14
v_call: TRBV6-5
clone_size: -
d_call: -

cdr3_nt: TGTGCCACCAGCCGCGAGGGGAGGGATCAGCCCCAGCATTTT
cdr3_aa: CATSREGRDQPQHF
j_call: TRBJ1-5
cdr3_length: 14
v_call: TRBV15
clone_size: once
d_call: -

cdr3_nt: TGCAGTGCTAGTTTAGCGAAAGAGCAGTTCTTC
cdr3_aa: CSASLAKEQFF
j_call: TRBJ2-1
cdr3_length: 11
v_call: TRBV20-1
clone_size: -
d_call: -

cdr3_nt: TGTGCCAGCAGCTTAACGGCAGGGGGCTTCAATCAGCCCCAGCATTTT
cdr3_aa: CASSLTAGGFNQPQHF
j_call: TRBJ1-5
cdr3_length: 16
v_call: TRBV7-8
clone_size: -
d_call: TRBD1

cdr3_nt: TGTGCCAGTAGCCCCACAGCGGGAGAAACCTACGAGCAGTACTTC
cdr3_aa: CASSPTAGETYEQYF
j_call: TRBJ2-7
cdr3_length: 15
v_call: TRBV19
clone_size: -
d_call: TRBD2

cdr3_nt: TGCGCCAGCAGCTTGGAACAGGCCTGGACCGGGGAGCTGTTTTTT
cdr3_aa: CASSLEQAWTGELFF
j_call: TRBJ2-2
cdr3_length: 15
v_call: TRBV5-1
clone_size: -
d_call: -

cdr3_nt: TGTGCCAGCAGCTTGGGGGGCCCCTACGAGCAGTACTTC
cdr3_aa: CASSLGGPYEQYF
j_call: TRBJ2-7
cdr3_length: 13
v_call: TRBV5-6
clone_size: few
d_call: -

cdr3_nt: TGTGCCAGTAGGGGACCGGGACTAGAAAGGGGGCAGTTCTTC
cdr3_aa: CASRGPGLERGQFF
j_call: TRBJ2-1
cdr3_length: 14
v_call: TRBV19
clone_size: -
d_call: TRBD2

cdr3_nt: TGTGCCAGTAGTGTAATCCCCCTGGGGAGATTCGGCTACACCTTC
cdr3_aa: CASSVIPLGRFGYTF
j_call: TRBJ1-2
cdr3_length: 15
v_call: TRBV19
clone_size: -
d_call: -

cdr3_nt: TGTGCCAGTAGTCCGGGGGGCTCTGGAAACACCATATATTTT
cdr3_aa: CASSPGGSGNTIYF
j_call: TRBJ1-3
cdr3_length: 14
v_call: TRBV19
clone_size: -
d_call: -

cdr3_nt: TGCGCCAGCAGCTTGGCCTCGCGGGGCGGGGGGAACTCTGGGGCCAACGGCCTGACTTTC
cdr3_aa: CASSLASRGGGNSGANGLTF
j_call: TRBJ2-6
cdr3_length: 20
v_call: TRBV5-1
clone_size: -
d_call: TRBD2

cdr3_nt: TGTGCCAGCAACATCCCCGGACAGGGGAATTGGGGCTACACCTTC
cdr3_aa: CASNIPGQGNWGYTF
j_call: TRBJ1-2
cdr3_length: 15
v_call: TRBV27
clone_size: -
d_call: TRBD1

cdr3_nt: TGTGCCAGCAGCTCCCCCCCGGGACAGGGTGCCGAGCAGTACTTC
cdr3_aa: CASSSPPGQGAEQYF
j_call: TRBJ2-7
cdr3_length: 15
v_call: TRBV5-4
clone_size: -
d_call: TRBD1

cdr3_nt: TGTGCCATCAGTGGGGGCGGGGACACAGATACGCAGTATTTT
cdr3_aa: CAISGGGDTDTQYF
j_call: TRBJ2-3
cdr3_length: 14
v_call: TRBV10-3
clone_size: -
d_call: -

cdr3_nt: TGCGCCAGCAGTGAGGCGCTCGGACTGGCCTACAATGAGCAGTTCTTC
cdr3_aa: CASSEALGLAYNEQFF
j_call: TRBJ2-1
cdr3_length: 16
v_call: TRBV10-1
clone_size: -
d_call: -

cdr3_nt: TGTGCCTGGAGTGGCGACAGGGGGCTGGAGAATGGCTACACCTTC
cdr3_aa: CAWSGDRGLENGYTF
j_call: TRBJ1-2
cdr3_length: 15
v_call: TRBV30
clone_size: -
d_call: TRBD1

cdr3_nt: TGTGCCAGCAGTCCCCGACTAGCGGGGGCAAACACCGGGGAGCTGTTTTTT
cdr3_aa: CASSPRLAGANTGELFF
j_call: TRBJ2-2
cdr3_length: 17
v_call: TRBV4-2
clone_size: once
d_call: TRBD2

cdr3_nt: TGTGCCAGCAGTTCTGCAGGGGGCCTTTACAATGAGCAGTTCTTC
cdr3_aa: CASSSAGGLYNEQFF
j_call: TRBJ2-1
cdr3_length: 15
v_call: TRBV6-5
clone_size: -
d_call: TRBD1

cdr3_nt: TGTGCCAGCAGCGTAGGACAGGGGACCTCTGGAAACACCATATATTTT
cdr3_aa: CASSVGQGTSGNTIYF
j_call: TRBJ1-3
cdr3_length: 16
v_call: TRBV9
clone_size: -
d_call: TRBD1

cdr3_nt: TGTGCCAGCAGTTTATCGGGGGGACAGGGGTTAGAGACTGAAGCTTTCTTT
cdr3_aa: CASSLSGGQGLETEAFF
j_call: TRBJ1-1
cdr3_length: 17
v_call: TRBV28
clone_size: once
d_call: TRBD1

cdr3_nt: TGTGCCAGCAGCTTATTCAGGGGAGCTGGAAACACCATATATTTT
cdr3_aa: CASSLFRGAGNTIYF
j_call: TRBJ1-3
cdr3_length: 15
v_call: TRBV11-2
clone_size: -
d_call: -

cdr3_nt: TGCGCCAGCAGCTTGGGCCTTGGGGGGTCAACTAATGAAAAACTGTTTTTT
cdr3_aa: CASSLGLGGSTNEKLFF
j_call: TRBJ1-4
cdr3_length: 17
v_call: TRBV5-1
clone_size: -
d_call: -

cdr3_nt: TGTGCCACCAGCAGGAATTCCGAGGGCCGAAAACTGTTTTTT
cdr3_aa: CATSRNSEGRKLFF
j_call: TRBJ1-4
cdr3_length: 14
v_call: TRBV15
clone_size: -
d_call: -

cdr3_nt: TGTGCCAGCAGCCGGGGACAGGGCCCCCAAGAGACCCAGTACTTC
cdr3_aa: CASSRGQGPQETQYF
j_call: TRBJ2-5
cdr3_length: 15
v_call: TRBV27
clone_size: -
d_call: TRBD1

cdr3_nt: TGTGCCAGCAGCTTAGCGTACAGGGGGGGAGCTTTCTTT
cdr3_aa: CASSLAYRGGAFF
j_call: TRBJ1-1
cdr3_length: 13
v_call: TRBV7-2
clone_size: -
d_call: TRBD1

cdr3_nt: TGTGCCAGCAGTTCGATAGGGACTAGCGGGAGTGATGAGCAGTTCTTC
cdr3_aa: CASSSIGTSGSDEQFF
j_call: TRBJ2-1
cdr3_length: 16
v_call: TRBV28
clone_size: -
d_call: TRBD2

cdr3_nt: TGTGCCAGCAGCTTGGGATTAGACTATGGCTACACCTTC
cdr3_aa: CASSLGLDYGYTF
j_call: TRBJ1-2
cdr3_length: 13
v_call: TRBV5-4
clone_size: -
d_call: -

cdr3_nt: TGTGCCAGCAGTGAAAGACAGGGGCTGACTCAGCCCCAGCATTTT
cdr3_aa: CASSERQGLTQPQHF
j_call: TRBJ1-5
cdr3_length: 15
v_call: TRBV6-1
clone_size: -
d_call: TRBD1

cdr3_nt: TGTGCCAGCATTGACGGGGGAGGAATTGACGAGCAGTACTTC
cdr3_aa: CASIDGGGIDEQYF
j_call: TRBJ2-7
cdr3_length: 14
v_call: TRBV28
clone_size: few
d_call: -

cdr3_nt: TGCGCCAGCAGCCAAGGAACGACAGGGGGCGCGTACGAGCAGTACTTC
cdr3_aa: CASSQGTTGGAYEQYF
j_call: TRBJ2-7
cdr3_length: 16
v_call: TRBV4-1
clone_size: -
d_call: TRBD1

cdr3_nt: TGTGCCAGCAGTAGAAGTGGTGGGGCCGGCGGGGAGCTGTTTTTT
cdr3_aa: CASSRSGGAGGELFF
j_call: TRBJ2-2
cdr3_length: 15
v_call: TRBV6-6
clone_size: -
d_call: -

cdr3_nt: TGTGCCAGCAGTCCAAGACAGACATCCTACGAGCAGTACTTC
cdr3_aa: CASSPRQTSYEQYF
j_call: TRBJ2-7
cdr3_length: 14
v_call: TRBV27
clone_size: -
d_call: -

cdr3_nt: TGTGCCAGCGACCAGGGCACCGGGGAGCTGTTTTTT
cdr3_aa: CASDQGTGELFF
j_call: TRBJ2-2
cdr3_length: 12
v_call: TRBV6-1
clone_size: -
d_call: -

cdr3_nt: TGTGCCAGCCGTGGACAGGGGGGCAATCAGCCCCAGCATTTT
cdr3_aa: CASRGQGGNQPQHF
j_call: TRBJ1-5
cdr3_length: 14
v_call: TRBV6-5
clone_size: -
d_call: TRBD1

cdr3_nt: TGCGCCAGCAGCGGCAGGCCGGGACAGGGTGGCAGTGAGCAGTTCTTC
cdr3_aa: CASSGRPGQGGSEQFF
j_call: TRBJ2-1
cdr3_length: 16
v_call: TRBV5-1
clone_size: -
d_call: TRBD1

cdr3_nt: TGTGCCAGCAGTACCGCGGGGACTCCGGCGGGTGGAAACACCATATATTTT
cdr3_aa: CASSTAGTPAGGNTIYF
j_call: TRBJ1-3
cdr3_length: 17
v_call: TRBV28
clone_size: -
d_call: -

cdr3_nt: TGTGCCAGCTCATACCTTTTTCGGGGGGACCAAGAGACCCAGTACTTC
cdr3_aa: CASSYLFRGDQETQYF
j_call: TRBJ2-5
cdr3_length: 16
v_call: TRBV18
clone_size: -
d_call: TRBD2

cdr3_nt: TGTGCCAGCAGCGTTTCAGGGGGAACTGAAGCTTTCTTT
cdr3_aa: CASSVSGGTEAFF
j_call: TRBJ1-1
cdr3_length: 13
v_call: TRBV9
clone_size: -
d_call: TRBD1

cdr3_nt: TGTGCCAGCAGCTTAAACAGGGCAGTCGGGGAGCTGTTTTTT
cdr3_aa: CASSLNRAVGELFF
j_call: TRBJ2-2
cdr3_length: 14
v_call: TRBV7-9
clone_size: -
d_call: -

cdr3_nt: TGTGCCAGCAGCCCCCGAGCGGGAGGGCTTGAGCAGTACTTC
cdr3_aa: CASSPRAGGLEQYF
j_call: TRBJ2-7
cdr3_length: 14
v_call: TRBV11-3
clone_size: once
d_call: TRBD2

cdr3_nt: TGTGCCAGTAGTACGAGACTAGCGGAGAACACCGGGGAGCTGTTTTTT
cdr3_aa: CASSTRLAENTGELFF
j_call: TRBJ2-2
cdr3_length: 16
v_call: TRBV19
clone_size: -
d_call: TRBD2

cdr3_nt: TGCGCCAGCAGGGCCGGGACACTTAACCATTGGACTGAAGCTTTCTTT
cdr3_aa: CASRAGTLNHWTEAFF
j_call: TRBJ1-1
cdr3_length: 16
v_call: TRBV10-2
clone_size: -
d_call: -

cdr3_nt: TGTGCCAGCAGCTTGGCCCCGACGGGGAACACTGAAGCTTTCTTT
cdr3_aa: CASSLAPTGNTEAFF
j_call: TRBJ1-1
cdr3_length: 15
v_call: TRBV7-2
clone_size: -
d_call: -

cdr3_nt: TGTGCCAGCAGGAGACAGGGCGCCTCAGGGAACACTGAAGCTTTCTTT
cdr3_aa: CASRRQGASGNTEAFF
j_call: TRBJ1-1
cdr3_length: 16
v_call: TRBV28
clone_size: -
d_call: TRBD1

cdr3_nt: TGTGCCAGCAGTTTTCGGGGGGGAAACACCATATATTTT
cdr3_aa: CASSFRGGNTIYF
j_call: TRBJ1-3
cdr3_length: 13
v_call: TRBV27
clone_size: -
d_call: -